This T cell receptor beta chain was profiled in a study of CD8 T cells in ankylosing spondylitis. General study results and limits: The clones that were linked to disease were reported to be significantly enriched in matched synovial fluid samples from ankylosing spondylitis patients.

This clonotype has at least ten counts. Its antigen is unidentified. Germline V lookup: CDR1 LNHDA, CDR2 SQIVND (reference sequence). The V end lost 6 bases, the J end lost 8 bases, and 16 bases lay between the germline ends. The CDR3 contains 14 residues. Libraries for TCR beta were made by quantitative 5'-RACE with molecular barcodes. MiXCR, applied by TCRdb to the 5' RACE reads, yields one record per CDR3 protein. The data contain under 55,000 distinct CDR3 sequences, about 7% of them seen just once; the ten biggest clones take up approximately 8%. The receptor comes from a female donor with ankylosing spondylitis or in good health (not recorded which). The sample was blood, either unsorted or a sorted T cell fraction (not recorded which). The V call is TRBV19, the J call TRBJ1-4; D not resolved. The CDR3 reads CASSIYPEKEKLFF. CDR3 bases: TGTGCCAGTAGCATCTATCCGGAGAAGGAAAAACTGTTTTTT.